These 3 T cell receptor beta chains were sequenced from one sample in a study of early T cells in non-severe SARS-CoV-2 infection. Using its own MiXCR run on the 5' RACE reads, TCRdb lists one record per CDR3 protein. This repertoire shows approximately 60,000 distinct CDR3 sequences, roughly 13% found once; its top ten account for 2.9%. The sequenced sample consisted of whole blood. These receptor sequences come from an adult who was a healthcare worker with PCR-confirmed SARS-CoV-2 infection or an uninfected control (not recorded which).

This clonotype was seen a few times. CDR3: CATSRDRDRVSEQYF. The DNA of the CDR3 is TGTGCCACCAGCAGAGATCGGGACAGGGTGTCCGAGCAGTACTTC. This chain uses TRBV15 with TRBJ2-7; 9 nucleotides match TRBD1. The length of the CDR3 is 15 residues. V lost 0 bases to trimming and J lost 6 bases; unmatched junction nucleotides: 6. CDR1 LNHNV and CDR2 YYDKDF come from the germline V gene (reference sequence).

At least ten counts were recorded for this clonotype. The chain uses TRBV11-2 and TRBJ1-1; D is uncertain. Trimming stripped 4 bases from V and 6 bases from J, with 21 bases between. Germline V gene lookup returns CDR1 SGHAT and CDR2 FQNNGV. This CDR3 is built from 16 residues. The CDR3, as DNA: TGTGCCAGCAGCTCAGGTATATGGGCGGAAGAGGCTGAAGCTTTCTTT. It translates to CASSSGIWAEEAEAFF.

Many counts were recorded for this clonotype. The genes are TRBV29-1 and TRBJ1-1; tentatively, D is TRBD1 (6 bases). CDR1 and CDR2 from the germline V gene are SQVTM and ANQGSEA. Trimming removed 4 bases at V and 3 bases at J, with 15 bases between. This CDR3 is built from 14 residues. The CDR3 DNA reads TGCAGCGTTGGGGATGAGGGGGTTCACACTGAAGCTTTCTTT. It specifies CSVGDEGVHTEAFF.